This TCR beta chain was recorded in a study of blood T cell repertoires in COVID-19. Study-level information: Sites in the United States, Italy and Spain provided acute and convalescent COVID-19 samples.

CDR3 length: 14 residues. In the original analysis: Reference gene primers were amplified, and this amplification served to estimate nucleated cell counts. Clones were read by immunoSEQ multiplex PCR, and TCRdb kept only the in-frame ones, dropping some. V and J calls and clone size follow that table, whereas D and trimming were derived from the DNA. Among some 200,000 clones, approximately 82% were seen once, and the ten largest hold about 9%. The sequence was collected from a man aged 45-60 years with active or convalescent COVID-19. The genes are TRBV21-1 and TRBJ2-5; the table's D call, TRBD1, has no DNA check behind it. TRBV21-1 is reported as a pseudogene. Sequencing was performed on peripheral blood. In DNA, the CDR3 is TGTGCCAGCAGCAAAGTCTGCAGTCAAGAGACCCAGTACTTC. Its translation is CASSKVCSQETQYF.